This T cell receptor (beta chain) was identified during a study of cytomegalovirus exposure and HLA in healthy donors. Study findings and constraints: 87-base-pair reads could not separate some V segments, including TRBV6-2 and TRBV6-3. The Asian-associated ancestry cluster reportedly had fewer N-insertions than the roughly 670-donor mean in a later analysis. The study flagged some 170 TCR beta chains as cytomegalovirus-associated.

CDR1 and CDR2 (germline): MGHDK, SYGVNS. V was trimmed by 3 bases and J by 5 bases, leaving 13 bases between them. The CDR3 covers 14 residues. Vbeta (60) and Jbeta (13) primers were used in the PCR. Libraries were prepared by immunoSEQ multiplex PCR; TCRdb keeps only in-frame clonotypes and omits some of them. This sample has about 210,000 clones, with more than 65% found just once. Details on this clone: The antigen remains unidentified.

The chain employs TRBV25-1 and TRBJ1-2; D is unclear. The TCR was taken from a man in his forties or fifties in good health and CMV-seropositive. Input material: PBMCs. The CDR3 sequence: CASSDLRAGYGYTF. The CDR3 DNA sequence: TGTGCCAGCAGTGACCTCCGAGCCGGTTATGGCTACACCTTC.